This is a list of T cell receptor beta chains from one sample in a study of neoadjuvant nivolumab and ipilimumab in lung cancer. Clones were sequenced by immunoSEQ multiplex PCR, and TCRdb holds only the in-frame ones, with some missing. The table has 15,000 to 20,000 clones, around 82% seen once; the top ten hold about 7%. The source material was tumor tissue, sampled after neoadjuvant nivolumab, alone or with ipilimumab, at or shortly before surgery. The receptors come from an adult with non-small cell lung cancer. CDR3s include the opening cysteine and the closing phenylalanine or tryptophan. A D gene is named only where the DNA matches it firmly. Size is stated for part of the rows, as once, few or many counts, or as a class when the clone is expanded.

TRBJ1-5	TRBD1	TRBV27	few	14	CASSLQGGYQPQHF	TGTGCCAGCAGTTTACAAGGGGGCTATCAGCCCCAGCATTTT
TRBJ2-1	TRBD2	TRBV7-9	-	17	CASSLGGSSGIGNEQFF	TGTGCCAGCAGCTTAGGGGGCAGTAGCGGGATAGGGAATGAGCAGTTCTTC
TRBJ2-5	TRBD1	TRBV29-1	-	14	CSVEDLRRGETQYF	TGCAGCGTTGAAGATCTACGCAGGGGGGAGACCCAGTACTTC
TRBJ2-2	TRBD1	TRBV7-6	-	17	CASSSTGGRLNTGELFF	TGTGCCAGCAGTTCGACAGGGGGCAGATTGAACACCGGGGAGCTGTTTTTT
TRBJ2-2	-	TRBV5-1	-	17	CASSLEGHPRHTGELFF	TGCGCCAGCAGCTTGGAGGGACACCCACGTCACACCGGGGAGCTGTTTTTT
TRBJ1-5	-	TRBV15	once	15	CATSSWPGGNQPQHF	TGTGCCACCAGCAGTTGGCCAGGGGGCAATCAGCCCCAGCATTTT
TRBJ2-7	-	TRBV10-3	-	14	CAISDLDRRYEQYF	TGTGCCATCAGTGACCTTGACAGGCGCTACGAGCAGTACTTC
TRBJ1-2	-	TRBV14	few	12	CASSQGNYGYTF	TGTGCCAGCAGCCAAGGGAACTATGGCTACACCTTC
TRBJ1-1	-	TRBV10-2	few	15	CASSESEVMNTEAFF	TGCGCCAGCAGTGAGTCGGAGGTCATGAACACTGAAGCTTTCTTT
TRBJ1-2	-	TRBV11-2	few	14	CASSLGGEGYGYTF	TGTGCCAGCAGCTTAGGAGGAGAGGGGTATGGCTACACCTTC
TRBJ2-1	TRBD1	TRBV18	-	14	CASSGTGFYNEQFF	TGTGCCAGCTCCGGGACAGGATTCTACAATGAGCAGTTCTTC
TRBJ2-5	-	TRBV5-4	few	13	CASSSGSRETQYF	TGTGCCAGCAGCTCGGGGTCGCGGGAGACCCAGTACTTC
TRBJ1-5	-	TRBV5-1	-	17	CASSPFRGTYSNQPQHF	TGCGCCAGCAGCCCTTTTCGTGGGACATATAGCAATCAGCCCCAGCATTTT
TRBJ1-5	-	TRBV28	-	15	CASSVPLGGGQPQHF	TGTGCCAGCAGTGTCCCCCTAGGGGGAGGGCAGCCCCAGCATTTT
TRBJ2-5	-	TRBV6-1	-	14	CASSDRVARETQYF	TGTGCCAGCAGTGACCGGGTGGCAAGAGAGACCCAGTACTTC
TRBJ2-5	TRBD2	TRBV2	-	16	CANLGLAGRERETQYF	TGTGCCAACTTGGGACTAGCGGGAAGGGAGAGAGAGACCCAGTACTTC
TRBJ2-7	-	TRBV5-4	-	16	CASSLWGGGRSYEQYF	TGTGCCAGCAGCTTGTGGGGGGGCGGGAGATCCTACGAGCAGTACTTC
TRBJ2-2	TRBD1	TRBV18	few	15	CASSLRDRDTGELFF	TGTGCCAGCTCACTACGGGACAGGGACACCGGGGAGCTGTTTTTT
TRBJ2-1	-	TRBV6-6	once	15	CASSYGQGSYNEQFF	TGTGCCAGCAGTTACGGGCAGGGGTCCTACAATGAGCAGTTCTTC
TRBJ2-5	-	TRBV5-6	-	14	CASTPLGEQETQYF	TGTGCCAGCACGCCCCTGGGGGAGCAAGAGACCCAGTACTTC
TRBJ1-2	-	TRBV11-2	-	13	CASRKESNYGYTF	TGTGCCAGCAGAAAAGAATCCAACTATGGCTACACCTTC
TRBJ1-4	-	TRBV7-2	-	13	CASSTKRGEKLFF	TGTGCCAGCAGCACGAAACGGGGGGAAAAACTGTTTTTT
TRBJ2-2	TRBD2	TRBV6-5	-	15	CANGTRQKNTGELFF	TGTGCCAACGGGACTAGACAAAAGAACACCGGGGAGCTGTTTTTT
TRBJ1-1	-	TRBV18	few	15	CASLESGGLNTEAFF	TGTGCCAGCCTAGAGAGCGGGGGGCTGAACACTGAAGCTTTCTTT
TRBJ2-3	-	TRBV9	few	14	CASSDPTSTDTQYF	TGTGCCAGCAGCGATCCCACGAGCACAGATACGCAGTATTTT
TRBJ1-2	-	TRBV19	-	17	CASSIDRGAGSNYGYTF	TGTGCCAGTAGTATAGATCGTGGCGCGGGAAGTAACTATGGCTACACCTTC
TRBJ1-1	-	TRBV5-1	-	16	CASSLVRGGVNTEAFF	TGCGCCAGCAGCTTGGTGCGGGGGGGCGTGAACACTGAAGCTTTCTTT
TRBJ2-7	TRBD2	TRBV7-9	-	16	CASSLASLAGVHEQYF	TGTGCCAGCAGCTTAGCCTCTTTAGCGGGAGTGCACGAGCAGTACTTC
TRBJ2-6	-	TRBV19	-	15	CASSINPTGANVLTF	TGTGCCAGTAGTATAAACCCAACCGGGGCCAACGTCCTGACTTTC
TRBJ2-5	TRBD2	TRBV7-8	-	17	CASSLFVPLAGAETQYF	TGTGCCAGCAGCTTATTCGTCCCCCTAGCGGGAGCGGAGACCCAGTACTTC
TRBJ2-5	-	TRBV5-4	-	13	CASSIEGEETQYF	TGTGCCAGCAGCATCGAGGGGGAAGAGACCCAGTACTTC
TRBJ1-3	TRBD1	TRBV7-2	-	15	CASSLGGGQGRTIYF	TGTGCCAGCAGCTTAGGGGGGGGACAGGGAAGGACCATATATTTT
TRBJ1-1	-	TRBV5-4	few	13	CASSLEQNTEAFF	TGTGCCAGCAGCTTGGAGCAGAACACTGAAGCTTTCTTT
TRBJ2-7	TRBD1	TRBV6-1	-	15	CATARTGTLGYEQYF	TGTGCCACCGCCCGGACAGGGACCCTCGGATACGAGCAGTACTTC
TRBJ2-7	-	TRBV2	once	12	CASSSPPGEQYF	TGTGCCAGCAGCTCGCCCCCTGGCGAGCAGTACTTC
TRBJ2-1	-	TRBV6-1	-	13	CASSGLGLNEQFF	TGTGCCAGCAGTGGACTAGGTCTTAATGAGCAGTTCTTC